This TCR beta chain was profiled in a study of CD8 T cells in ankylosing spondylitis. Overall study results and limits: Significantly higher representation of disease-linked clones was reported for matched ankylosing spondylitis synovial fluid. Peripheral blood samples showed relatively rare disease-linked clones, and these clones were CD8+. Apparently characteristic of ankylosing spondylitis blood was a TCR beta motif (eight highly homologous variants).

Quantitative 5'-RACE with molecular barcodes generated TCR beta libraries. TCRdb re-analysed the 5' RACE reads in MiXCR, keeping a single row per CDR3 protein. The sample holds about 42,000 distinct CDR3 sequences, over 3.5% seen once. This CDR3 region has 12 residues. The V gene lost 4 bases and the J gene lost 4 bases, with 6 bases spanning the gap. Germline loops: CDR1 SGDLS, CDR2 YYNGEE. This clonotype was counted many times. Its antigen remains unknown. The rearrangement uses TRBV9 and TRBJ1-3; D uncertain. Sample: blood, either unsorted or a sorted T cell fraction (not recorded which). The sequence came from a female donor with ankylosing spondylitis or in good health (not recorded which). The CDR3 nucleotides are TGTGCCAGCAGCCAGAGCGGAAACACCATATATTTT. Translated: CASSQSGNTIYF.